This T cell receptor (beta chain) was sequenced during a study of human T cells and chemical hapten exposure. In TCRdb, the RACE reads were re-called with MiXCR into one record per CDR3 protein. The top ten clones hold roughly 4.2% of a sample with about 82,000 distinct CDR3 sequences, about 10% of them seen once. Described time point: patch test 1, 2 weeks after DPC sensitization. Treatment: therapeutic diphenylcyclopropenone sensitization with weekly scalp DPC. The sequence derives from a woman aged 45-59 years with alopecia areata. Some clones in this sample may be carry-over from other donors' samples. The sample was whole blood, taken in connection with sensitization to the hapten diphenylcyclopropenone (DPC).

The DNA of the CDR3 is TGTGCCAGCAGCCGAGGAGACAGGGGGCTGAGCTATGGCTACACCTTC. The encoded protein is CASSRGDRGLSYGYTF. V and J are TRBV12-3 or TRBV12-4 and TRBJ1-2; 10 bases align to TRBD1. Losses at the gene ends were 6 bases for V and 4 bases for J; bases not matched to a gene: 11. This CDR3 has 16 residues.